This T cell receptor beta chain was documented in a study of beta chain features in type 1 diabetes. Study overall: Healthy donors resembled patients in age, gender and cell yields. Study-level points and caveats: Significant though moderate, a shortening of TCRB CDR3s appeared in all four CD4+ subsets of Type 1 diabetes patients.

Germline V CDR1 and CDR2: SGHTA, FQGNSA. The CDR3 is 16 amino acids. V shed 3 bases and J 1 base; nucleotides not matched to a gene: 5. The authors reverse transcribed all of the isolated RNA, so sequencing captured expressed TCRB transcripts. Sequenced by immunoSEQ multiplex PCR; TCRdb stores in-frame clones only, minus some. The sample gives about half a million clones, 25% to 35% of which show up once; almost 0.065% is in the top ten. It was one heparinised blood draw, averaging roughly 120 mL, that each donor gave. CD45RO/CCR7/CD25/CD127/CD95/CD27 sorting isolated CD4+ naive, central memory, regulatory and stem cell-like memory cells. Points on this clone: Its antigen remains unknown.

This TCR derives from a man younger than 30 in good health. The V and J genes are TRBV7-2 and TRBJ2-1; 8 bases match TRBD1. The sequenced material came from naive CD4+ T cells from blood. In DNA, the CDR3 is TGTGCCAGCAGCTTCTCCGGGACAGGTTCCTACAATGAGCAGTTCTTC. Translating gives CASSFSGTGSYNEQFF.